The 13 T cell receptor beta chains listed next were all sequenced from one sample in a study of identical twins. TCRdb fed the 5' RACE reads into MiXCR, producing one record per CDR3 protein. Of more than 1.5 million distinct CDR3 sequences in the sample, about 32% are singletons; the top ten hold 0.27%. The sample was cord blood. These receptor sequences come from a newborn girl in good health.

The DNA for the CDR3 is TGCAGTGCTAGATTGGGCAGGGAGCAGCCCCAGCATTTT. Translated, it gives CSARLGREQPQHF. The chain couples TRBV20-1 to TRBJ1-5, with D possibly matching TRBD1 (5 bases). This CDR3 spans 13 amino acids. V gave up 2 bases and J gave up 7 bases, with 12 bases separating them. Germline loops: CDR1 DFQATT, CDR2 SNEGSKA (reference sequence).

The sample holds a few counts of this clonotype. The V and J genes are TRBV7-2 and TRBJ2-7, with a possible D match to TRBD2 (6 bases). The V end lost 1 base, the J end lost 3 bases, and 13 bases lay between the germline ends. Germline V gene sequence: CDR1 SGHTA, CDR2 FQGNSA. This CDR3 has 15 residues. CDR3 nucleotide sequence: TGTGCCAGCAGCTTAGATGCTCAGGGACTCTACGAGCAGTACTTC. Protein sequence: CASSLDAQGLYEQYF.

This clonotype was picked up a small number of times. The chain uses TRBV20-1 and TRBJ2-7; D perhaps matches TRBD2 (5 bases). Trimming took off 5 bases at V and 3 bases at J, with 17 bases between the two ends. The CDR3 runs to 14 residues. Germline CDR1 is DFQATT and CDR2 is SNEGSKA (reference sequence). Here the CDR3 reads CSAGRPDSYYEQYF. For the CDR3, the DNA is TGCAGTGCTGGGAGACCTGACTCCTACTACGAGCAGTACTTC.

The table lists this clonotype with a few counts. J is TRBJ2-3 and V is TRBV4-2, with D possibly called TRBD1 or TRBD2 (5 bases each). CDR3 length: 16 residues. The germline V gene encodes CDR1 LGHNA and CDR2 YNFKEQ. V was pared by 5 bases and J by 0 bases, with 15 bases between. The CDR3 DNA reads TGTGCCAGCAGCAACGAACGGGACCGAAGCACAGATACGCAGTATTTT. The encoded protein is CASSNERDRSTDTQYF.

A remark on this clonotype: A junction boundary mismatches the germline segment, possibly from a read error. This chain joins TRBV15 and TRBJ2-3, with D unresolved. Germline assignment: CDR1 LNHNV and CDR2 YYDKDF (reference sequence). This CDR3 contains 16 residues. The CDR3 spells CATSSPLSSSTDTQYF. CDR3 sequence (DNA): TGTGCCACTAGCAGCCCTCTTTCCTCTAGCACAGATACGCAGTATTTT.

V usage is TRBV20-1 and J usage is TRBJ1-5, with D maybe TRBD1 (5 bases). The CDR3 sequence is 14 residues long. From germline, CDR1 is DFQATT and CDR2 SNEGSKA (reference sequence). Deletions cut 4 bases from V and 2 bases from J, with 12 bases between. The CDR3 is CSAKGGGGNQPQHF. CDR3 nucleotide sequence: TGCAGTGCTAAGGGTGGGGGGGGCAATCAGCCCCAGCATTTT.

There are a few counts of this clonotype. The chain employs TRBV25-1 and TRBJ1-4; 9 nucleotides agree with TRBD1. This CDR3 has 14 residues. V shed 8 bases and J 7 bases; nucleotides not matched to a gene: 8. The germline V gene has CDR1 MGHDK and CDR2 SYGVNS. As DNA, the CDR3 is TGTGCCAGCGGAGGGGGGACAGGGAGTGAAAAACTGTTTTTT. Encoded protein: CASGGGTGSEKLFF.

This chain connects TRBV6-1 to TRBJ1-2; 8 nucleotides align to TRBD1. Germline V CDR1 and CDR2: MNHNS, SASEGT. The ends lost 5 bases at V and 1 base at J; junction bases unmatched: 15. The CDR3 runs 18 residues. CDR3 region: CASSPRTGKSRNNYGYTF. The CDR3 DNA follows: TGTGCCAGCAGTCCGCGGACAGGGAAGAGTAGGAATAACTATGGCTACACCTTC.

This clonotype was recorded at least ten times. The chain combines TRBV11-2 with TRBJ2-7, with D perhaps TRBD1 or TRBD2 (5 bases each). The length of the CDR3 is 15 residues. V lost 4 bases and J 1 base, leaving 14 bases between the germline ends. Per germline, CDR1 SGHAT and CDR2 FQNNGV. The CDR3 DNA is TGTGCCAGCAGCTCGGCCGGGACGTTTTCCTACGAGCAGTACTTC. It specifies CASSSAGTFSYEQYF.

The V and J genes are TRBV4-1 and TRBJ2-1, with 9 positions matching TRBD2. V lost 1 base to trimming and J lost 7 bases; unmatched junction nucleotides: 11. The germline V gene encodes CDR1 MGHRA and CDR2 YSYEKL. CDR3 length: 17 amino acids. This CDR3 reads CASSQVSGTSIRNEQFF. In DNA form, the CDR3 reads TGCGCCAGCAGCCAAGTAAGTGGGACTAGCATCAGGAATGAGCAGTTCTTC.

The chain carries TRBV7-2 and TRBJ2-7, with TRBD2 as a possible D gene (5 bases). Trimming took 5 bases from V and 7 from J, leaving 21 bases between them. CDR1 and CDR2 (germline): SGHTA, FQGNSA. The CDR3 runs 15 residues. The DNA for the CDR3 is TGTGCCAGCAGCCCCCAACTAGGTTTCGGGAATGAGCAGTACTTC. Its translation: CASSPQLGFGNEQYF.

The V gene is TRBV12-3 or TRBV12-4, the J gene TRBJ2-7, with 10 positions matching TRBD1. Trimming cost V 5 bases and J 2 bases; bases outside gene matches: 9. CDR3 size: 16 residues. CDR3 protein: CASSPRDRGVPYEQYF. In DNA, the CDR3 is TGTGCCAGCAGTCCACGGGACAGGGGTGTGCCCTACGAGCAGTACTTC.

The V and J genes are TRBV5-1 and TRBJ2-3; D is ambiguous. The CDR3 totals 16 residues. Germline V gene data show CDR1 as SGHRS and CDR2 as YFSETQ. Between the trimmed V and J ends, which lost 1 base and 2 bases, there was a span of 14 bases. For the CDR3, the DNA is TGCGCCAGCAGCTTGTCACCCACTCAGGTCACAGATACGCAGTATTTT. Amino acids: CASSLSPTQVTDTQYF.